This T cell receptor beta chain originates from a study of blood T cell repertoires in COVID-19. As for the study in general: The origin of the acute and convalescent COVID-19 samples was the United States, Italy and Spain. T cells, B-cell-depleted T cells, or PBMCs provided the cDNA or gDNA that served as material.

One Seattle source followed patients from active infection through their disease course. CDR1 and CDR2 from the germline V gene are SNHLY and FYNNEI. The CDR3 sequence is 14 residues long. Trimming left V 6 bases short and J 1 base short, with 12 bases between. Methods used by the authors: Cell counts per sample came from amplifying reference gene primers. Some clones are missing from TCRdb's copy, which holds only in-frame ones; the method was immunoSEQ multiplex PCR. V, J and clone size derive from that table, while D and trimming were established from the DNA sequence. The table lists 200,000 to 250,000 clones, around 80% of them singletons.

The origin of this receptor is a woman in her 30s with COVID-19, enrolled during active disease. The chain combines TRBV2 with TRBJ1-1; D might be TRBD1 (6 bases). The sequenced sample was peripheral blood. CDR3 loop: CASSLQGWNTEAFF. CDR3 bases: TGTGCCAGCAGCCTACAGGGCTGGAACACTGAAGCTTTCTTT.